This T cell receptor beta chain was sequenced in a study of identical twins. Overall study results and limits: Cord blood beta clonotypes present at high abundance carried fewer insertions; no such pattern appeared in memory repertoires.

Notes on this clonotype: Its antigen is not identified. At one end, the junction sequence differs from germline, possibly due to a read error.

TCRdb reprocessed the 5' RACE reads via MiXCR and lists one record per CDR3 protein. The profile covers 600,000 to 700,000 distinct CDR3 sequences, with around 21% appearing a single time and around 4.4% taken by the ten largest. The CDR3 contains 12 residues. Germline V gene lookup returns CDR1 LGHDT and CDR2 YNNKEL (reference sequence). The same sample was also studied in work on T cells expressing NK-cell markers. From that second work: Source material for TCR beta repertoires consisted of sorted CD3+CD56+NKG2C+, CD3+CD56+NKG2C- and CD3+CD56-NKG2C+ T cells. Among CD8+ T cells from five or six donors, dominant NKG2C+ clonotypes accounted for roughly 1.0-7.0%.

The chain has TRBV3-1 and TRBJ2-2; weak D call: TRBD2 (5 bases). The origin of this receptor is a woman aged 18-29 years in good health. The specimen sequenced was PBMCs. The CDR3 DNA sequence: TGTGCCAGCAGCCATTACGGTGGGGAGCCGTTTTTT. Translation: CASSHYGGEPFF.